These 6 T cell receptor beta chains originate from one sample sequenced in a study of blood T cell repertoires in COVID-19. The table came from immunoSEQ multiplex PCR; TCRdb's copy has only in-frame clones and leaves some out. The data show approximately 350,000 clones, 75% to 90% seen once. The source material was peripheral blood. The receptors stem from a woman aged 60 to 75 with COVID-19, enrolled during active disease.

The genes are TRBV2 and TRBJ1-4; D is perhaps TRBD1 (5 bases). This CDR3 has 15 amino acids. The V end was cut by 1 base, the J end by 4 bases, with 10 bases between. Per germline, CDR1 SNHLY and CDR2 FYNNEI. CDR3 coding DNA: TGTGCCAGCAGTGAAGTTGCCAGGGTTAATGAAAAACTGTTTTTT. Its translation is CASSEVARVNEKLFF.

The chain has TRBV30 and TRBJ1-2; D is unresolved. V was pared by 2 bases and J by 1 base, with 8 bases between. The V gene's germline CDR1 is GTSNPN and CDR2 SVGIG (reference sequence). CDR3 length: 13 amino acids. The CDR3 bases are TGTGCCTGGAGTCACAGAGTTAACTATGGCTACACCTTC. This codes for CAWSHRVNYGYTF.

This chain joins TRBV9 and TRBJ1-2; 8 bases agree with TRBD1. J gave up 3 bases and V 0 bases, and 4 bases lay outside the gene matches. Germline lookup yields CDR1 SGDLS and CDR2 YYNGEE. The CDR3 covers 15 residues. The DNA for the CDR3 is TGTGCCAGCAGCGTAGCTCGGACAGGGCACTATGGCTACACCTTC. Amino acid sequence: CASSVARTGHYGYTF.

CDR3 DNA sequence: TGCAGTGCTAGTAGTGGCGGGGGTTTATCCTACGAGCAGTACTTC. It yields the protein CSASSGGGLSYEQYF. The chain uses TRBV20-1 and TRBJ2-7, with TRBD2 matching over 7 bases. This CDR3 contains 15 residues. Trimming took 3 bases from V and 1 from J; bases not matched to a gene: 9. Germline-derived CDR1 and CDR2 are DFQATT and SNEGSKA (reference sequence).

The chain couples TRBV9 to TRBJ1-3; tentatively, D is TRBD1 (5 bases). The CDR3 extends over 14 amino acids. V lost 3 bases to trimming and J lost 2 bases, with 9 bases between them. The germline V gene encodes CDR1 SGDLS and CDR2 YYNGEE. The CDR3 loop reads CASSAQVAGNTIYF. As DNA, the CDR3 is TGTGCCAGCAGCGCACAGGTTGCTGGAAACACCATATATTTT.

The chain recombines TRBV12-3 or TRBV12-4 with TRBJ2-4, with unresolved D. The germline V and J ends were trimmed by 5 bases and 3 bases, with 8 bases remaining between them. CDR3 length equals 13 residues. CDR3: CASSDMDKNIQYF. CDR3 nucleotides: TGTGCCAGCAGTGACATGGACAAAAACATTCAGTACTTC.